This TCR beta chain was identified in a study of control samples from healthy donors and cancer patients (TCRdb year 2020). Worth noting for this clone: Its recognized antigen is unknown. Per-base qualities were not stored, and no clone one base away is much larger. The same CDR3 is also encoded by other DNA sequences in this sample.

Library method: the immunoSEQ multiplex PCR assay. Entries here come from immuneACCESS through TCRdb and include only in-frame sequences with V and J called. Some clones fail to appear in such tables; in the studies checked, an unresolved V gene covers under half of the shortfall, and the cause of the remainder is unknown. This sample holds about 98,000 clones; approximately 78% were observed only once. Of the sample, about 2% falls within the top ten clones. Here V drops 3 bases and J drops 4 bases, and the junction holds 2 bases not matched to any gene. From cysteine to phenylalanine, the CDR3 is 14 amino acids long. The kept DNA is CDR3 alone, 42 bases in frame from the first base. CDR1 and CDR2, per the germline V gene (reference sequence), are LNHNV and YYDKDF.

The sample comprised blood. The rearrangement combines TRBV15 with TRBJ1-5; 8 of the junction bases match TRBD1. This receptor was obtained from a man aged 60 to 69 in good health. CDR3 sequence: CATSRDRANQPQHF. At the DNA level, the sequence is TGTGCCACCAGCAGGGACAGGGCAAATCAGCCCCAGCATTTT.